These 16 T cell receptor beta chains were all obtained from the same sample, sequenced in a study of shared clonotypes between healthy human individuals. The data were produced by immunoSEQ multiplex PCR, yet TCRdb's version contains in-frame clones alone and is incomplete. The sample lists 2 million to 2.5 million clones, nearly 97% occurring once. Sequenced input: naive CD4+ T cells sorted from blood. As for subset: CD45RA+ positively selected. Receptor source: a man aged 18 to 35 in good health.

CDR3 region: CASSSQGGYEQYF. The CDR3 coding sequence is TGTGCCAGCAGCTCACAGGGTGGGTACGAGCAGTACTTC. The genes are TRBV7-9 and TRBJ2-7; the D gene is possibly TRBD1 (6 bases). CDR1 is SEHNR and CDR2 is FQNEAQ in the germline V gene (reference sequence). The CDR3 sequence is 13 residues long. The V gene lost 4 bases and the J gene lost 4 bases, with 11 bases spanning the gap.

The CDR3 loop reads CASSQSGGRRKAFF. The CDR3 DNA follows: TGCGCCAGCAGCCAAAGCGGGGGGCGCAGGAAAGCTTTCTTT. The chain recombines TRBV4-1 with TRBJ1-1, with a weak D call TRBD1 (6 bases). Germline lookup yields CDR1 MGHRA and CDR2 YSYEKL. This CDR3 is built from 14 residues. V lost 2 bases and J 9 bases, leaving 16 bases between the germline ends.

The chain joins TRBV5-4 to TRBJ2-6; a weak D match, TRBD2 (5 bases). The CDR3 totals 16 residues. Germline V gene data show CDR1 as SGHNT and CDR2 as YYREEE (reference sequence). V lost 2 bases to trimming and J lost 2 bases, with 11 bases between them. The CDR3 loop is CASSLLGRAGANVLTF. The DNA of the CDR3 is TGTGCCAGCAGCTTATTAGGGAGAGCTGGGGCCAACGTCCTGACTTTC.

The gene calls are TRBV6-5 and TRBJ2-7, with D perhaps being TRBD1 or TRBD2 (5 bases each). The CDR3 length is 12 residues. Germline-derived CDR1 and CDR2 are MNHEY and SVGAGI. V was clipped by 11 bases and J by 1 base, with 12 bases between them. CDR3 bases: TGTGCCGTAGGGACGTCTTCCTACGAGCAGTACTTC. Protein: CAVGTSSYEQYF.

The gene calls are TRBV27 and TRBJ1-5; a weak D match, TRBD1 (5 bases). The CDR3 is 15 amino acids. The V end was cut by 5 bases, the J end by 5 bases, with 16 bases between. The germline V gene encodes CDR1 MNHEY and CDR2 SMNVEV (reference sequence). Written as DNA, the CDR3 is TGTGCCAGCAGTACGCCGGGACCGAGAGATCAGCCCCAGCATTTT. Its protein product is CASSTPGPRDQPQHF.

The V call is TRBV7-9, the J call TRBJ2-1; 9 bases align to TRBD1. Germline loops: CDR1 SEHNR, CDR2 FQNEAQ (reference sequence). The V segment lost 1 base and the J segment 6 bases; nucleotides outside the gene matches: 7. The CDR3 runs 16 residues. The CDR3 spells CASSLGDRGVFNEQFF. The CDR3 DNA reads TGTGCCAGCAGCTTAGGTGACAGGGGGGTTTTCAATGAGCAGTTCTTC.

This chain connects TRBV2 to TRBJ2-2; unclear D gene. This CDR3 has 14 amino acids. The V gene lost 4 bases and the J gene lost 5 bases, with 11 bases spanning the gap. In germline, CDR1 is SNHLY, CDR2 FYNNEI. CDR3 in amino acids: CASSGGLGTGELFF. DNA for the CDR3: TGTGCCAGCAGTGGGGGTCTGGGGACCGGGGAGCTGTTTTTT.

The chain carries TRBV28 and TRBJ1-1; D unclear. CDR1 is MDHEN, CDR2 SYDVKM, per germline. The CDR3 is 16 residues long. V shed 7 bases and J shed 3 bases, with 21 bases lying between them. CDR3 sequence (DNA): TGTGCCAGCACCCCCCGTCGTGGTGGGGTAGACACTGAAGCTTTCTTT. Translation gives CASTPRRGGVDTEAFF.

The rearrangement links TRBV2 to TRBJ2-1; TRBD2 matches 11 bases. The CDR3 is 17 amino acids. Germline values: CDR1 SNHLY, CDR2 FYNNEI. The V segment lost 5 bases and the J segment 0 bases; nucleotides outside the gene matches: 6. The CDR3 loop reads CASSSLAGGLSYNEQFF. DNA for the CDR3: TGTGCCAGCAGTTCTCTAGCGGGAGGCCTCTCCTACAATGAGCAGTTCTTC.

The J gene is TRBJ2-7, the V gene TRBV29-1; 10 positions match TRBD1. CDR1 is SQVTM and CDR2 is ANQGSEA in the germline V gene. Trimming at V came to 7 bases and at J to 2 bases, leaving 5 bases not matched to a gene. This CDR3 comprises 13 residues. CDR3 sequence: CSAAGQGTYEQYF. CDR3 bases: TGCAGCGCGGCGGGACAGGGGACCTACGAGCAGTACTTC.

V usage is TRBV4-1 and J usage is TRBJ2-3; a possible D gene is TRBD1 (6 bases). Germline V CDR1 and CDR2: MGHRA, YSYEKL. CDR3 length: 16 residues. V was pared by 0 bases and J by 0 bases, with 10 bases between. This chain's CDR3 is CASSQDRGISTDTQYF. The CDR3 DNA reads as TGCGCCAGCAGCCAAGATAGGGGGATAAGCACAGATACGCAGTATTTT.

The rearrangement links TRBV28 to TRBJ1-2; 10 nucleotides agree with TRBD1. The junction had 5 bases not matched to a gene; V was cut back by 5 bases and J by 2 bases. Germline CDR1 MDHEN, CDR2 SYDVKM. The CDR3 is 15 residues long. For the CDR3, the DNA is TGTGCCAGCAGTACCCCGACAGGGGGCAACTATGGCTACACCTTC. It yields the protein CASSTPTGGNYGYTF.

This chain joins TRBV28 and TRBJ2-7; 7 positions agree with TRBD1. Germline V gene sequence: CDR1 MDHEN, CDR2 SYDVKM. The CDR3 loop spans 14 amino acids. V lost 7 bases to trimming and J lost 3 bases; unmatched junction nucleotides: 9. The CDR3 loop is CASNSGGGSYEQYF. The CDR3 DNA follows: TGTGCCAGCAATTCAGGGGGTGGAAGCTACGAGCAGTACTTC. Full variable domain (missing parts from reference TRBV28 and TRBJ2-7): DVKVTQSSRYLVKRTGEKVFLECVQDMDHENMFWYRQDPGLGLRLIYFSYDVKMKEKGDIPEGYSVSREKKERFSLILESASTNQTSMYLCASNSGGGSYEQYFGPGTRLTVT.

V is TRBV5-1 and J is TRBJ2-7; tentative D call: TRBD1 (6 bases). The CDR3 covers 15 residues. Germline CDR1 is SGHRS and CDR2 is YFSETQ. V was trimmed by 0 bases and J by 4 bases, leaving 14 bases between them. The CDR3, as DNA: TGCGCCAGCAGCTTGGTAGGACAGACGTTATACGAGCAGTACTTC. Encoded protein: CASSLVGQTLYEQYF.

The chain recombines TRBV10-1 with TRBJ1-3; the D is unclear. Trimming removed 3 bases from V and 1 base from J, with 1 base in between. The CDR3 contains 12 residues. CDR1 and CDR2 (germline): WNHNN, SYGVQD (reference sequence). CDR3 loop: CASSDSGNTIYF. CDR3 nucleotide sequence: TGCGCCAGCAGTGATTCTGGAAACACCATATATTTT.

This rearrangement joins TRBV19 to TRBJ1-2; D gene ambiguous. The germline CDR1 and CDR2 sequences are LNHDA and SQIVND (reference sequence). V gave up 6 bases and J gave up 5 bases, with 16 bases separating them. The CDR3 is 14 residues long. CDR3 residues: CASSYRTELYGYTF. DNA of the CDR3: TGTGCCAGTAGCTACCGGACGGAGTTATATGGCTACACCTTC. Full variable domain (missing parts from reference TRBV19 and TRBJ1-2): DGGITQSPKYLFRKEGQNVTLSCEQNLNHDAMYWYRQDPGQGLRLIYYSQIVNDFQKGDIAEGYSVSREKKESFPLTVTSAQKNPTAFYLCASSYRTELYGYTFGSGTRLTVV.